This record concerns one TCR beta chain sequence. Its antigen has not been determined. No base quality information exists; no much larger clone differs at one position. The data originate from a study of blood T cell repertoires in COVID-19 (TCRdb year 2020). About the study as a whole: The collaborator samples originated in the United States, Italy and Spain and spanned the acute and convalescent phases of COVID-19. Where available, HLA class I and class II types were obtained from metadata supplied by the sample provider rather than from assay-based typing. The prospective study material was composed of cDNA or gDNA derived from T cells, B-cell-depleted T cells, or PBMCs. Samples were obtained from the ongoing ImmuneRACE study (first 160 participants) and from about 1,300 subjects provided by 6 global collaborators. The repertoires were made available in a free public database intended to serve as a resource for research on the immune response to SARS-CoV-2. The sample metadata nearly always contained a de-identified subject ID, COVID-19 status, age in years and sex. The dataset comprised deeply sampled blood TCRbeta repertoires from subjects exposed to, actively infected with, or recovered from COVID-19. What the work shows at the level of the full study, not this receptor alone: Clinical and demographic metadata were provided uncurated, with the amount varying by source and participant.

The collaborating institutions used their own protocols to collect whole blood in K2EDTA tubes. Collaborator samples were shipped for TCRbeta analysis as frozen whole blood, isolated PBMCs, or DNA extracted from either sample type. The CDR3 numbers 16 residues from cysteine through phenylalanine. Just the 48-base CDR3 DNA is kept, in frame starting at base 1. The germline V gene sets CDR1 to KGHSH and CDR2 to LQKENI. V is reduced by 3 bases and J by 0 bases, leaving a spacing of 14 bases between them. The immunoSEQ Assay, a bias-controlled multiplex PCR, was used to amplify TCRbeta CDR3 regions from genomic DNA. Per the original workflow: Within the assay, amplification of reference gene primers was used to estimate how many nucleated cells each sample contained. To quantify the absolute abundance of each unique TCRbeta CDR3 rearrangement, sequence reads were collapsed and filtered. Productive Simpson clonality was computed per sample as the square root of Simpson's diversity index over productive rearrangements. TCRdb stores this immuneACCESS table with in-frame sequences only. Part of the clones is absent; in the studies checked, under half of the shortfall reflects unresolved V genes, and no reason is known for the rest. D and trimming come from the DNA, and the V and J calls and clone size come from that table. Counted in this sample were about 360,000 clones; about 86% of them appeared once. The top ten hold about 3% of the sample.

Sequencing was done on a sample of peripheral blood. The chain joins TRBV18 to TRBJ1-1; tentative D gene TRBD1, with 5 bases matching. The TCR comes from a man younger than 45 with active or convalescent COVID-19. The CDR3 here reads CASSPLPQGVNTEAFF. The DNA is as follows: TGTGCCAGCTCACCCCTTCCCCAGGGCGTGAACACTGAAGCTTTCTTT.